These 25 T cell receptor beta chains were sequenced from one sample in a study of blood T cell repertoires in COVID-19 (dated by TCRdb to 2020 to 2022). The library was prepared using the immunoSEQ multiplex PCR assay. TCRdb retrieved this table from immuneACCESS and kept in-frame rearrangements only. Not all clones are present; in checked studies, unresolved V genes account for under half, and no reason is known for the remainder. Here the sample has roughly 160,000 clones; just under 85% occur a single time. Jointly, the top ten make up roughly 8.4% of the sample. The sample was peripheral blood. These receptors were obtained from a woman older than 75 with COVID-19, enrolled during active disease.

This chain connects TRBV2 to TRBJ2-1; D is unresolved. From germline, CDR1 is SNHLY and CDR2 FYNNEI. CDR3 length: 13 amino acids. V was trimmed by 6 bases and J by 10 bases, leaving 16 bases between them. The CDR3 coding sequence is TGTGCCAGCAGGCACCAAGCATCCAGGGAGCAGTTCTTC. Encoded protein: CASRHQASREQFF.

This sequence joins TRBV4-1 and TRBJ1-2, with 7 bases fitting TRBD1. Germline CDR1 is MGHRA and CDR2 is YSYEKL. V lost 1 base, J lost 4 bases, and 9 bases stayed unmatched. The CDR3 is 16 residues long. CDR3 in amino acids: CASSQVVGGAGYGYTF. DNA of the CDR3: TGCGCCAGCAGCCAAGTCGTAGGGGGCGCGGGCTATGGCTACACCTTC.

The chain is built from TRBV12-3 or TRBV12-4 and TRBJ2-1; D possibly corresponds to TRBD1 (6 bases). V was clipped by 2 bases and J by 5 bases, with 7 bases between them. This CDR3 has 13 amino acids. The CDR3 DNA follows: TGTGCCAGCAGTTTATGGGACAACAATGAGCAGTTCTTC. This sequence encodes CASSLWDNNEQFF.

The chain couples TRBV5-1 to TRBJ2-3; 8 bases match TRBD2. V was clipped by 1 base and J by 1 base; unmatched bases: 8. This CDR3 has 17 amino acids. CDR1 and CDR2 from the germline V gene are SGHRS and YFSETQ. The CDR3 sequence: CASSLPTSASRTDTQYF. CDR3 DNA sequence: TGCGCCAGCAGCTTGCCGACTAGCGCTTCTCGCACAGATACGCAGTATTTT.

V is TRBV11-1 and J is TRBJ2-7, with D possibly matching TRBD1 (8 bases). Trimming cost V 0 bases and J 6 bases, with 18 bases left between them. The germline V gene has CDR1 SGHAT and CDR2 FQDESV (reference sequence). This CDR3 has 16 amino acids. The DNA for the CDR3 is TGTGCCAGCAGCTTAGCGGGGGGGACAGGCCGCGGCGAGCAGTACTTC. It encodes CASSLAGGTGRGEQYF.

The CDR3 is CATSRAGVTSSGELFF. CDR3 sequence (DNA): TGTGCCACCAGCAGAGCAGGGGTGACCTCATCCGGGGAGCTGTTTTTT. V and J are TRBV15 and TRBJ2-2, with D possibly being TRBD1 (6 bases). CDR3 length: 16 amino acids. The V gene lost 1 base and the J gene lost 6 bases, with 15 bases spanning the gap. Germline CDR1 and CDR2: LNHNV and YYDKDF (reference sequence).

The count of this clone is one. This sequence joins TRBV5-6 and TRBJ1-4; 7 bases fit TRBD1. The CDR3 has 15 residues. The germline V gene encodes CDR1 SGHDT and CDR2 YYEEEE. V trimming: 3 bases; J trimming: 6 bases; junction bases outside the gene matches: 8. CDR3 DNA sequence: TGTGCCAGCAGCTCTCCCCAGGGGGGAGATGAAAAACTGTTTTTT. It codes for CASSSPQGGDEKLFF.

CDR3 nucleotides: TGTGCCAGCAGTTTATCCCGGACAGGGGGGAATTCACCCCTCCACTTT. This sequence encodes CASSLSRTGGNSPLHF. The V call is TRBV27, the J call TRBJ1-6, with 10 nucleotides matching TRBD1. V lost 0 bases, J lost 7 bases, and 3 bases stayed unmatched. CDR1 and CDR2 (germline): MNHEY, SMNVEV (reference sequence). This CDR3 spans 16 amino acids.

The V gene is TRBV18, the J gene TRBJ2-1, with TRBD2 identical over 14 bases. Germline V gives CDR1 KGHSH, CDR2 LQKENI. This CDR3 is 16 amino acids long. V dropped 2 bases and J dropped 9; count of bases not matched to a gene: 6. As DNA, the CDR3 is TGTGCCAGCTCACCAGGGACTAGCGGGAGTTTGGGTGAGCAGTTCTTC. This translates into CASSPGTSGSLGEQFF.

The chain links TRBV27 to TRBJ1-5, with 7 bases fitting TRBD1. This CDR3 comprises 15 residues. The V and J ends lost 2 bases and 6 bases, in that order; junction bases with no gene match: 7. Germline CDR1 MNHEY, CDR2 SMNVEV (reference sequence). The CDR3 spells CASSLGPGGRQPQHF. Written as DNA, the CDR3 is TGTGCCAGCAGTTTAGGGCCAGGGGGACGTCAGCCCCAGCATTTT.

The chain has TRBV5-1 and TRBJ2-2, with D possibly being TRBD1 (5 bases). This CDR3 is 15 amino acids long. CDR1 is SGHRS and CDR2 is YFSETQ in the germline V gene. Trimming shortened V by 4 bases and J by 2 bases, and 12 bases separated the two germline ends. CDR3 bases: TGCGCCAGCAGCCTAAGGGGATCAAACACCGGGGAGCTGTTTTTT. Its protein product is CASSLRGSNTGELFF.

CDR3 in DNA: TGTGCCAGCAGTCGGATGATACAGGGATCGGGTGGCTACACCTTC. Translation: CASSRMIQGSGGYTF. V usage is TRBV6-5 and J usage is TRBJ1-2, with a tentative D call TRBD1 (6 bases). Per germline, CDR1 MNHEY and CDR2 SVGAGI. The V end lost 5 bases, the J end lost 7 bases, and 20 bases lay between the germline ends. The length of the CDR3 is 15 residues.

This clone was detected once. The chain is built from TRBV2 and TRBJ1-2; 7 bases match TRBD1. Germline V gives CDR1 SNHLY, CDR2 FYNNEI. V gave up 8 bases and J gave up 4 bases; unmatched junction bases: 13. The length of the CDR3 is 15 residues. DNA of the CDR3: TGTGCCAGCTCCTCATCATTCGGGACAGCCTATGGCTACACCTTC. Residues: CASSSSFGTAYGYTF.

This chain joins TRBV4-1 and TRBJ1-4; unclear D gene. Germline V lookup: CDR1 MGHRA, CDR2 YSYEKL. V was shortened by 5 bases and J by 8 bases, with 12 bases between the two germline ends. This CDR3 has 13 amino acids. This CDR3 reads CASSLQSWEKLFF. The CDR3, as DNA: TGCGCCAGCAGCTTACAAAGTTGGGAAAAACTGTTTTTT.

The chain carries TRBV29-1 and TRBJ2-1, with a tentative D call TRBD2 (6 bases). Germline loops: CDR1 SQVTM, CDR2 ANQGSEA. CDR3 length: 14 amino acids. Trimming stripped 6 bases from V and 3 bases from J, with 15 bases between. This chain's CDR3 is CSVDYGGSYNEQFF. The DNA of the CDR3 is TGCAGCGTAGATTATGGAGGGAGCTACAATGAGCAGTTCTTC.

V is TRBV13 and J is TRBJ2-3; TRBD1 matches 9 bases. Germline V lookup: CDR1 PRHDT, CDR2 FYEKMQ (reference sequence). The trim removed 4 bases at V and 3 bases at J, leaving 11 bases unmatched. The CDR3 loop spans 17 amino acids. CDR3 region: CASSYAWDREGTDTQYF. The CDR3 DNA is TGTGCCAGCAGCTACGCCTGGGACAGGGAGGGAACAGATACGCAGTATTTT.

V usage is TRBV5-1 and J usage is TRBJ2-5, with 8 bases matching TRBD1. The J segment lost 2 bases and the V segment lost 7 bases, leaving 7 bases of the junction unmatched. The length of the CDR3 is 14 residues. Germline CDR1 and CDR2: SGHRS and YFSETQ. CDR3 protein: CASRPRQGQETQYF. CDR3 DNA sequence: TGCGCCAGCCGTCCAAGACAGGGGCAAGAGACCCAGTACTTC.

This clone was found once. The rearrangement links TRBV5-1 to TRBJ2-7; 9 positions match TRBD2. Germline CDR1 reads SGHRS; CDR2 reads YFSETQ. The CDR3 length is 16 residues. J was trimmed by 4 bases and V by 7 bases; bases with no gene match: 15. CDR3 region: CASSPGGAGGIYEQYF. CDR3 DNA sequence: TGCGCCAGCTCCCCCGGAGGGGCGGGGGGGATTTACGAGCAGTACTTC.

This rearrangement joins TRBV3-1 (or the pseudogene TRBV3-2) to TRBJ1-3; D gene uncertain. Trimming stripped 1 base from V and 3 bases from J, with 16 bases between. This CDR3 comprises 17 residues. Germline CDR1 is LGHDT and CDR2 is YNNKEL (reference sequence). CDR3: CASSQVAARPLGNTIYF. Written as DNA, the CDR3 is TGTGCCAGCAGCCAAGTAGCGGCCCGTCCGCTTGGAAACACCATATATTTT.

This chain connects TRBV2 to TRBJ1-2, with D perhaps matching TRBD1 (5 bases). V was clipped by 7 bases and J by 7 bases, with 16 bases between them. This CDR3 is 13 amino acids long. CDR1 and CDR2 from the germline V gene are SNHLY and FYNNEI. The CDR3 DNA reads as TGTGCCAGCAAAGGGGAACGGCTAACTGGCTACACCTTC. It codes for CASKGERLTGYTF.

This clone was counted once. This chain links TRBV7-3 with TRBJ2-1, with D possibly matching TRBD2 (5 bases). V shed 5 bases and J shed 10 bases, with 9 bases lying between them. Germline values: CDR1 SGHTA, CDR2 FQGTGA. CDR3 length: 11 amino acids. CDR3: CASSQEGEQFF. CDR3 nucleotides: TGTGCCAGCAGCCAAGAGGGCGAGCAGTTCTTC.

The gene calls are TRBV5-4 and TRBJ2-7; 7 bases line up with TRBD1. Germline CDR1 SGHNT, CDR2 YYREEE (reference sequence). The junction had 5 bases not matched to a gene; V was cut back by 3 bases and J by 2 bases. The length of the CDR3 is 14 residues. This chain's CDR3 is CASSSPGQTYEQYF. CDR3 DNA sequence: TGTGCCAGCAGCTCACCGGGACAGACCTACGAGCAGTACTTC.

CDR3 loop: CASASQETQYF. DNA of the CDR3: TGTGCCAGCGCCAGCCAAGAGACCCAGTACTTC. J is TRBJ2-5 and V is TRBV7-3; D not resolved. The V end lost 8 bases, the J end lost 1 base, and 5 bases lay between the germline ends. This CDR3 contains 11 residues. Germline V lookup: CDR1 SGHTA, CDR2 FQGTGA.

This sequence joins TRBV6-5 and TRBJ1-1, with TRBD1 identical over 9 bases. V lost 7 bases to trimming and J lost 8 bases; unmatched junction nucleotides: 8. The CDR3 spans 13 residues. Germline V gene lookup returns CDR1 MNHEY and CDR2 SVGAGI. This CDR3 is CASTQGAGGEAFF. Here the CDR3 DNA reads TGTGCCAGCACACAGGGGGCCGGTGGGGAAGCTTTCTTT.

The chain joins TRBV4-1 to TRBJ2-3; 8 bases match TRBD1. The ends lost 1 base at V and 1 base at J; junction bases unmatched: 7. The CDR3 is 17 residues long. Germline loops: CDR1 MGHRA, CDR2 YSYEKL. CDR3 DNA: TGCGCCAGCAGCCAAGGAGGAGGACAGGGCGGCACAGATACGCAGTATTTT. Translation: CASSQGGGQGGTDTQYF.